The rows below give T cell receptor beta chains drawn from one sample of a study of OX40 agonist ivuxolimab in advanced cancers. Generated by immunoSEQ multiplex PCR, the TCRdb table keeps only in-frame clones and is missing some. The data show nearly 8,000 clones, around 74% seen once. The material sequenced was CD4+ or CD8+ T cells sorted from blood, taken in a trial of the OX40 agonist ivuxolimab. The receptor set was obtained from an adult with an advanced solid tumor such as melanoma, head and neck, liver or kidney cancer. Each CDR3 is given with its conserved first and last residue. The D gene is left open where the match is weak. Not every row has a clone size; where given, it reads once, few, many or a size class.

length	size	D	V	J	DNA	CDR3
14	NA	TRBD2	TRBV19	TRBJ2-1	TGTGCCAGTAGTAGTAGCGGGAGTATTAATGAGCAGTTCTTC	CASSSSGSINEQFF
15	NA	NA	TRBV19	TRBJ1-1	TGTGCCAGTAGTATAACTCTAAGGGCAGACACTGAAGCTTTCTTT	CASSITLRADTEAFF
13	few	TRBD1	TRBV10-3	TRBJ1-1	TGTGCCATTACCGGGACAGCGGGCACTGAAGCTTTCTTT	CAITGTAGTEAFF
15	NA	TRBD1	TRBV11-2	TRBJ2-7	TGTGCCAGCAGCCACGGGACAGGACTGCCCTGGGAGCAGTACTTC	CASSHGTGLPWEQYF
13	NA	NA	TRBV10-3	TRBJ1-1	TGTGCCATCAGTGAGAAGGGGCCCACTGAAGCTTTCTTT	CAISEKGPTEAFF
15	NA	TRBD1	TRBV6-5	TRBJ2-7	TGTGCCAGCAGTTTTTCCGGGACAGGGGTCGACGAGCAGTACTTC	CASSFSGTGVDEQYF
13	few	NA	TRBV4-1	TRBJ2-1	TGCGCCAGCAGCCTACCAGAGGGCAATGAGCAGTTCTTC	CASSLPEGNEQFF
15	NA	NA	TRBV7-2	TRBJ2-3	TGTGCCAGCAGCTTACGTGGGGGGGCGGGCGATACGCAGTATTTT	CASSLRGGAGDTQYF
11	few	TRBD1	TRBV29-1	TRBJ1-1	TGCAGCGTTGAGACAGGGACCAGAGCTTTCTTT	CSVETGTRAFF
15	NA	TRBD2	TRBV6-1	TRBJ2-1	TGTGCCAGCAGAGGCGGGACTAGCGACTACAATGAGCAGTTCTTC	CASRGGTSDYNEQFF
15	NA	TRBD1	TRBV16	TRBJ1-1	TGTGCCAGCAGCCCGCCGGACAGGGGGAGCACTGAAGCTTTCTTT	CASSPPDRGSTEAFF
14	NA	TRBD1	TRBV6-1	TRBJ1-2	TGTGCCAGCAGTGAATTGGGACAGGGGAGTGGCTACACCTTC	CASSELGQGSGYTF
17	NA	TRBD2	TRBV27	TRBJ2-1	TGTGCCAGTCGGATTGGAGCGGGGGGCCCCTTATACAATGAGCAGTTCTTC	CASRIGAGGPLYNEQFF
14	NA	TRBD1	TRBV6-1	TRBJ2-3	TGTGCCAGCAGTGGGGGGACAGGCACAGATACGCAGTATTTT	CASSGGTGTDTQYF
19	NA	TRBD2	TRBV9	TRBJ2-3	TGTGCCAGCAGCGTAGCGGGGACTAGCGGGGGGGCGACCACAGATACGCAGTATTTT	CASSVAGTSGGATTDTQYF
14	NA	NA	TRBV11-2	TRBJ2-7	TGTGCCAGCAGTTCTACAGGGAATCGCTACGAGCAGTACTTC	CASSSTGNRYEQYF
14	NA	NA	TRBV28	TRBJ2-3	TGTGCCAGCAGTTTGAACGGAGACACAGATACGCAGTATTTT	CASSLNGDTDTQYF
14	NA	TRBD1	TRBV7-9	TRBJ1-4	TGTGCCAGCAGCTCCAGGGGGTGGGATGAAAAACTGTTTTTT	CASSSRGWDEKLFF
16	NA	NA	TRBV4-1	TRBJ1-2	TGCGCCAGCAGCCAAGCCGGGACACCGATTAACTATGGCTACACCTTC	CASSQAGTPINYGYTF
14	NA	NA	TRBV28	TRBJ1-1	TGTGCCAGCACCCAGCCGGACTCTAACACTGAAGCTTTCTTT	CASTQPDSNTEAFF
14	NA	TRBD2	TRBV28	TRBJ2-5	TGTGCCAGCCGCGGGGGGGCCGAGAAAGAGACCCAGTACTTC	CASRGGAEKETQYF
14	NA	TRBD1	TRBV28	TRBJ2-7	TGTGCCAGCAGTCTCAGGACAGGCACCTACGAGCAGTACTTC	CASSLRTGTYEQYF
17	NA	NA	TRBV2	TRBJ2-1	TGTGCCAGCCATCCCCTCACAACCGGACGGAAAAACAATGAGCAGTTCTTC	CASHPLTTGRKNNEQFF
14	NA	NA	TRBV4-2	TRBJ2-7	TGTGCCAGCAGCCAAGCCGGAGACGTCTTCGAGCAGTACTTC	CASSQAGDVFEQYF
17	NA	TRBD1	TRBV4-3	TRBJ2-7	TGCGCCAGCAGCCAAGATTATATAACAGGGGGTCCCTACGAGCAGTACTTC	CASSQDYITGGPYEQYF
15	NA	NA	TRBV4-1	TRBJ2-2	TGCGCCAGCAGCCAAGATTCCCGTGGGGACGGGGAGCTGTTTTTT	CASSQDSRGDGELFF
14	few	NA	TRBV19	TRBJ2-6	TGTGCCAGTAGTAAAGGGTACGGGGCCAACGTCCTGACTTTC	CASSKGYGANVLTF
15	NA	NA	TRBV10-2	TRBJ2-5	TGCGCCAGCAGTAGCCTCGGACTTCTGGGGGAGACCCAGTACTTC	CASSSLGLLGETQYF
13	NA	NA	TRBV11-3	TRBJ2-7	TGTGCCAGCAGCTTAGGGGGATTACGAGAGCAGTACTTC	CASSLGGLREQYF
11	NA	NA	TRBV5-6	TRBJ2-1	TGTGCCAGCAGCTATAGCAATGAGCAGTTCTTC	CASSYSNEQFF
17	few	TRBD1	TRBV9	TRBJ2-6	TGTGCCAGCAGCGTCCCGACAGGGATCGCTGGGGCCAACGTCCTGACTTTC	CASSVPTGIAGANVLTF
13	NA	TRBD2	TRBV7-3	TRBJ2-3	TGTGCCAGCAGCCCGGGAGGTTCAGATACGCAGTATTTT	CASSPGGSDTQYF
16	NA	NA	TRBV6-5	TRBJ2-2	TGTGCCAGCAGTTACATGATGGCCGGAAACACCGGGGAGCTGTTTTTT	CASSYMMAGNTGELFF
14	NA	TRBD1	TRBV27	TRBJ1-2	TGTGCCAGCAGCTCCGGGACAGGGGGCTATGGCTACACCTTC	CASSSGTGGYGYTF
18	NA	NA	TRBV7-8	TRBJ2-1	TGTGCCAGCATAGACTCCTTAGCGATTGATGCCCCGGACAATGAGCAGTTCTTC	CASIDSLAIDAPDNEQFF
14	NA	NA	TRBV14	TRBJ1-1	TGTGCCAGCAGCCATGGCAGGGGCAGGACTGAAGCTTTCTTT	CASSHGRGRTEAFF
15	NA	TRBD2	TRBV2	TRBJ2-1	TGTGCCAGCAGTGCTAGCGGGACACTTTACAATGAGCAGTTCTTC	CASSASGTLYNEQFF
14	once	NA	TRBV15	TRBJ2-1	TGTGCCACCAGCAGTGAGCCGTCGCTTAATGAGCAGTTCTTC	CATSSEPSLNEQFF
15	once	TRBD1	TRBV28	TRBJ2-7	TGTGCCAGCAGATCCACCGGGACAGGGGGCCACGAGCAGTACTTC	CASRSTGTGGHEQYF
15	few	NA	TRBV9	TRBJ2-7	TGTGCCAGCAGCGTAGGGGGGGGGCCTCCCTACGAGCAGTACTTC	CASSVGGGPPYEQYF
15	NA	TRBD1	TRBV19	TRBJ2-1	TGTGCCAGTAGAAATCTGGACAGGGGGAAGAATGAGCAGTTCTTC	CASRNLDRGKNEQFF